Shown below are 27 T cell receptor beta chains from a single sample sequenced in a study of T-cell reconstitution after alpha-beta-depleted transplantation in children (dated by TCRdb to 2016 to 2017). The intended sense of this specimen's treatment or condition label: allogeneic hematopoietic cell transplantation with graft depleted of TCRalphabeta T cells and CD19 B cells. The library was prepared using PCR. The sample was run on an Illumina HiSeq 2500. To normalize quantification of the TCRbeta repertoire, the TCR libraries were built with molecular barcoding that relied on unique molecular identifiers. TCRdb trimmed public reads at Q25 via fastp, called clones via MiXCR and kept in-frame beta chains. Merged by CDR3 protein, the rows form single entries marked with the most common genes and DNA. The sample profile shows about 980,000 distinct CDR3 sequences; around 30% of them were found once. The ten top clones hold roughly 28% of the sample.

The sample here was PBMCs, mostly from graft donor cells, taken 360 days after TCRalphabeta/CD19-depleted stem cell transplant. The receptor set was obtained from a boy under three years old who had a stem cell transplant for SCID, so the T cells may come from the graft donor.

The chain couples TRBV20-1 to TRBJ2-7, with TRBD1 as a possible D gene (5 bases). CDR1 is DFQATT, CDR2 SNEGSKA, per germline (reference sequence). The V end was cut by 0 bases, the J end by 10 bases, with 16 bases between. This CDR3 comprises 13 residues. CDR3 protein: CSARDRRTGSQYF. In nucleotides, the CDR3 is TGCAGTGCTAGAGACCGAAGAACAGGTTCACAGTACTTC.

In its sample, this clonotype was seen a few times. The genes are TRBV20-1 and TRBJ1-5; D is ambiguous. This CDR3 is built from 14 residues. Germline V gene data show CDR1 as DFQATT and CDR2 as SNEGSKA (reference sequence). Trimming removed 3 bases from V and 3 bases from J, with 12 bases in between. The CDR3 bases are TGCAGTGCTAGTCTAGGCAGAATCAATCAGCCCCAGCATTTT. This gives the protein CSASLGRINQPQHF.

This clonotype came up a few times. The V gene is TRBV20-1, the J gene TRBJ1-2; possible D gene TRBD1, 5 bases. V was clipped by 0 bases and J by 4 bases, with 12 bases between them. Germline V CDR1 and CDR2: DFQATT, SNEGSKA (reference sequence). CDR3 size: 14 residues. The CDR3 DNA reads TGCAGTGCTAGAGAAGGGGTTGGTGGCTATGGCTACACCTTC. Protein product: CSAREGVGGYGYTF.

This clonotype occurred a few times. The J gene is TRBJ2-7, the V gene TRBV3-1; no clear D gene. Germline-derived CDR1 and CDR2 are LGHDT and YNNKEL (reference sequence). Trimming stripped 3 bases from V and 2 bases from J, with 11 bases between. The CDR3 sequence is 14 residues long. The CDR3 here is CASSHLGVPYEQYF. The DNA of the CDR3 is TGTGCCAGCAGCCATCTTGGGGTACCCTACGAGCAGTACTTC.

This chain uses TRBV2 with TRBJ2-5, with TRBD1 identical over 10 bases. Germline CDR1 SNHLY, CDR2 FYNNEI. The CDR3 extends over 17 amino acids. V gave up 1 base and J gave up 2 bases; unmatched junction bases: 7. This CDR3 is CASSEGGTGALQETQYF. CDR3 sequence (DNA): TGTGCCAGCAGTGAAGGAGGGACAGGGGCTTTACAAGAGACCCAGTACTTC.

The rearrangement links TRBV3-1 to TRBJ2-3, with a tentative D call TRBD2 (6 bases). V was pared by 5 bases and J by 10 bases, with 16 bases between. Germline V gene lookup returns CDR1 LGHDT and CDR2 YNNKEL (reference sequence). CDR3 size: 13 residues. Here the CDR3 DNA reads TGTGCCAGCAGCGGACTAACTGGCAGTTCGCAGTATTTT. Translating it yields CASSGLTGSSQYF.

This clonotype has just a few counts. The CDR3 DNA is TGTGCCAGCAGCTCCAATAGCGGGATGAGCACAGATACGCAGTATTTT. Its translation: CASSSNSGMSTDTQYF. The chain carries TRBV9 and TRBJ2-3; 8 bases fit TRBD2. Germline assignment: CDR1 SGDLS and CDR2 YYNGEE. The length of the CDR3 is 16 residues. V lost 4 bases to trimming and J lost 0 bases; unmatched junction nucleotides: 7.

The J gene is TRBJ2-1, the V gene TRBV6-2 or TRBV6-3; 7 bases match TRBD1. Trimming took 3 bases from V and 8 from J; bases not matched to a gene: 10. The CDR3 is 15 amino acids. Germline V gene sequence: CDR1 MNHEY, CDR2 SVGEGT. The CDR3: CASSYGSKGAHEQFF. CDR3 bases: TGTGCCAGCAGTTATGGGTCCAAGGGGGCCCATGAGCAGTTCTTC.

The chain links TRBV18 to TRBJ2-5, with D unresolved. Trimming pared 3 bases from V and 1 base from J, leaving 12 bases between. Germline V gives CDR1 KGHSH, CDR2 LQKENI. This CDR3 is 15 amino acids long. The CDR3 DNA is TGTGCCAGCTCACCTGACCGGAAGGGCCAAGAGACCCAGTACTTC. This encodes CASSPDRKGQETQYF.

This clonotype was detected only a few times. V gene TRBV15 combines with J gene TRBJ2-1; D possibly corresponds to TRBD2 (6 bases). V was pared by 1 base and J by 4 bases, with 8 bases between. Germline V gene lookup returns CDR1 LNHNV and CDR2 YYDKDF (reference sequence). The CDR3 length is 14 residues. The CDR3 nucleotides read TGTGCCACCAGCAGAGGTGGGACTTACAATGAGCAGTTCTTC. Encoded protein: CATSRGGTYNEQFF. Combining the CDR3 with reference TRBV15 and TRBJ2-1 gives the whole variable domain DAMVIQNPRYQVTQFGKPVTLSCSQTLNHNVMYWYQQKSSQAPKLLFHYYDKDFNNEADTPDNFQSRRPNTSFCFLDIRSPGLGDTAMYLCATSRGGTYNEQFFGPGTRLTVL.

This clonotype was observed a handful of times. The chain has TRBV6-2 or TRBV6-3 and TRBJ2-4; possible D gene TRBD2, 5 bases. The CDR3 extends over 13 amino acids. The ends were cut back, 5 bases at V and 7 bases at J, with 12 bases in the middle. Germline CDR1 MNHEY, CDR2 SVGEGT. The CDR3 region is CASSVRARNIQYF. CDR3 nucleotides: TGTGCCAGCAGTGTGAGGGCCAGGAACATTCAGTACTTC.

In the case of this clonotype: This likely comes from a read error, as the CDR3 has no conserved phenylalanine or tryptophan at its end. J is TRBJ1-1 and V is TRBV7-2; perhaps TRBD1 as D (5 bases). V gave up 1 base and J gave up 1 base, with 13 bases separating them. The CDR3 extends over 16 amino acids. Germline V gives CDR1 SGHTA, CDR2 FQGNSA. The CDR3 protein is CASSLGPGAANTEAFS. The CDR3 nucleotides read TGTGCCAGCAGCTTAGGACCTGGGGCAGCGAACACTGAAGCTTTCTCT.

The V and J genes are TRBV5-1 and TRBJ2-5; D is perhaps TRBD1 or TRBD2 (5 bases each). The CDR3 is made up of 15 amino acids. V was shortened by 0 bases and J by 1 base, with 10 bases between the two germline ends. Per the germline V gene, CDR1 is SGHRS and CDR2 is YFSETQ. The CDR3 protein is CASSLDWGTQETQYF. The CDR3 nucleotides read TGCGCCAGCAGCTTGGACTGGGGGACCCAAGAGACCCAGTACTTC.

A few counts support this clonotype. The chain recombines TRBV27 with TRBJ2-1, with a weak D call TRBD2 (6 bases). The germline V gene encodes CDR1 MNHEY and CDR2 SMNVEV (reference sequence). The length of the CDR3 is 16 residues. V lost 5 bases to trimming and J lost 9 bases, with 23 bases between them. The CDR3 loop reads CASSPAHVGGSGEQFF. The CDR3, as DNA: TGTGCCAGCAGTCCAGCCCACGTTGGGGGGTCCGGTGAGCAGTTCTTC.

This clonotype was detected only a few times. This chain links TRBV4-2 with TRBJ1-3; D is undetermined. This CDR3 is 19 amino acids long. Germline CDR1 LGHNA, CDR2 YNFKEQ. V lost 0 bases, J lost 0 bases, and 18 bases lay in between. CDR3 coding DNA: TGTGCCAGCAGCCAAGAAGTGGAGCGACATCCGCTCTCTGGAAACACCATATATTTT. The encoded protein is CASSQEVERHPLSGNTIYF.

This clonotype showed up just once. The V gene is TRBV28, the J gene TRBJ1-2, with D unclear. CDR3 size: 18 residues. Trimming cost V 8 bases and J 4 bases, with 29 bases left between them. CDR1 is MDHEN and CDR2 is SYDVKM in the germline V gene. The CDR3 bases are TGTGCCAGCGAGGAGAGCTCTTCCGTGAGGGCTCTTTTCTATGGCTACACCTTC. Translating gives CASEESSSVRALFYGYTF.

There are a few counts of this clonotype. The rearrangement uses TRBV19 and TRBJ2-2, with a tentative D call TRBD2 (6 bases). CDR3 size: 13 residues. Looked up from germline, CDR1 is LNHDA and CDR2 is SQIVND (reference sequence). V was pared by 7 bases and J by 5 bases, with 11 bases between. The chain's CDR3 is CASTQRVTGELFF. The CDR3 bases are TGTGCCAGTACGCAGCGGGTAACCGGGGAGCTGTTTTTT. Drawing the rest from reference TRBV19 and TRBJ2-2, the complete variable domain is DGGITQSPKYLFRKEGQNVTLSCEQNLNHDAMYWYRQDPGQGLRLIYYSQIVNDFQKGDIAEGYSVSREKKESFPLTVTSAQKNPTAFYLCASTQRVTGELFFGEGSRLTVL.

CDR3 amino acids: CASSLVSRGTYEQYF. CDR3 nucleotide sequence: TGTGCCAGCAGTTTAGTATCCCGGGGAACCTACGAGCAGTACTTC. The chain uses TRBV12-3 or TRBV12-4 and TRBJ2-7; TRBD2 is a possible D gene (5 bases). The CDR3 sequence is 15 residues long. V gave up 1 base and J gave up 2 bases, with 12 bases separating them.

The J gene is TRBJ2-7, the V gene TRBV6-5; tentative D call: TRBD1 (6 bases). CDR1 is MNHEY and CDR2 is SVGAGI in the germline V gene. The CDR3 length is 14 residues. Trimming took 2 bases from V and 6 from J, leaving 14 bases between them. DNA for the CDR3: TGTGCCAGCAGTTACGGGGGCACGAGAGCCGAGCAGTACTTC. It encodes CASSYGGTRAEQYF.

The chain combines TRBV4-2 with TRBJ2-5; 10 nucleotides agree with TRBD2. The junction had 6 bases not matched to a gene; V was cut back by 4 bases and J by 1 base. The V gene's germline CDR1 is LGHNA and CDR2 YNFKEQ. The CDR3 has 16 amino acids. The CDR3 bases are TGTGCCAGCAGCCCGAAGCGGGGGGGCTTCCAAGAGACCCAGTACTTC. It encodes CASSPKRGGFQETQYF.

There are a few counts of this clonotype. J is TRBJ2-1 and V is TRBV24-1, with 7 bases that match TRBD2. This CDR3 comprises 13 residues. Trimming at V came to 1 base and at J to 12 bases, leaving 5 bases not matched to a gene. Germline loops: CDR1 KGHDR, CDR2 SFDVKD. CDR3 bases: TGTGCCACCAGTGATTTCGGGACTACCGGGCAGTTCTTC. Protein product: CATSDFGTTGQFF.

This clonotype was seen only a few times. This chain joins TRBV7-2 and TRBJ2-5; TRBD2 is a possible D gene (7 bases). Trimming took 1 base from V and 1 from J, leaving 16 bases between them. The germline V gene encodes CDR1 SGHTA and CDR2 FQGNSA. The CDR3 runs to 17 residues. This CDR3 reads CASSLVRRGGLQETQYF. In DNA form, the CDR3 reads TGTGCCAGCAGCTTAGTTCGTAGGGGGGGGCTCCAAGAGACCCAGTACTTC.

This clonotype came up a few times. The chain carries TRBV27 and TRBJ2-1; D unclear. The V end lost 3 bases, the J end lost 0 bases, and 12 bases lay between the germline ends. CDR3 size: 16 residues. Germline CDR1 and CDR2: MNHEY and SMNVEV (reference sequence). The CDR3 DNA is TGTGCCAGCAGTTTGGTACACTTGAGCTCCTACAATGAGCAGTTCTTC. This encodes CASSLVHLSSYNEQFF.

This rearrangement joins TRBV12-3 or TRBV12-4 to TRBJ1-5; D is unclear. The CDR3 is made up of 16 amino acids. V lost 3 bases, J lost 7 bases, and 19 bases lay in between. The CDR3 region is CASSFRAGSVFQPQHF. CDR3 DNA: TGTGCCAGCAGTTTTAGGGCAGGTTCGGTTTTCCAGCCCCAGCATTTT.

V and J are TRBV5-1 and TRBJ1-1; no clear D. V lost 7 bases and J lost 0, with 16 bases in between. In germline, CDR1 is SGHRS, CDR2 YFSETQ. This CDR3 is 15 amino acids long. The CDR3 DNA reads TGCGCCAGCCACCCTTTGCCGGGAATGAACACTGAAGCTTTCTTT. It yields the protein CASHPLPGMNTEAFF. Drawing the rest from reference TRBV5-1 and TRBJ1-1, the complete variable domain is KAGVTQTPRYLIKTRGQQVTLSCSPISGHRSVSWYQQTPGQGLQFLFEYFSETQRNKGNFPGRFSGRQFSNSRSEMNVSTLELGDSALYLCASHPLPGMNTEAFFGQGTRLTVV.

The rearrangement links TRBV29-1 to TRBJ2-1, with TRBD2 matching 10 bases. This CDR3 contains 12 residues. CDR1 and CDR2 (germline): SQVTM, ANQGSEA. CDR3 residues: CSLAGVYNEQFF. Here the CDR3 DNA reads TGCAGTCTAGCGGGGGTATACAATGAGCAGTTCTTC.

V and J are TRBV12-3 or TRBV12-4 and TRBJ2-1; 7 bases match TRBD2. The CDR3 consists of 18 residues. V lost 3 bases, J lost 0 bases, and 11 bases stayed unmatched. CDR3 protein: CASSLGGGLKSSYNEQFF. In DNA form, the CDR3 reads TGTGCCAGCAGTTTGGGCGGGGGACTCAAAAGCTCCTACAATGAGCAGTTCTTC.